These T cell receptor beta chains were read from a single sample in a study of cytotoxic CD8 clonotypes in ibrutinib-treated CLL. TCRdb keeps only in-frame clones here, not all; method: immunoSEQ multiplex PCR. The sample has some 160,000 clones, around 84% seen once. The material sequenced was PBMCs, taken after 12 months of ibrutinib treatment. These receptors all come from a human donor with chronic lymphocytic leukemia. The CDR3 runs from the conserved cysteine through the conserved F or W. The order of the fields is clone size, J gene, V gene, CDR3 protein. Size tells how often a clone was seen (once, few, many) or the class of an expanded clone, and some rows leave it out.

abundance: NA; j_gene: TRBJ2-4; v_gene: TRBV5-4; CDR3aa: CASSSLAGDLNIQYF
abundance: NA; j_gene: TRBJ2-5; v_gene: TRBV25-1; CDR3aa: CASSWPYGSGETQYF
abundance: NA; j_gene: TRBJ2-1; v_gene: TRBV11-2; CDR3aa: CASRRGRQGNNEQFF
abundance: NA; j_gene: TRBJ1-5; v_gene: TRBV7-2; CDR3aa: CASSSQTGQGQPQHF
abundance: once; j_gene: TRBJ2-1; v_gene: TRBV5-4; CDR3aa: CASSLGSGSSYNEQFF
abundance: NA; j_gene: TRBJ1-2; v_gene: TRBV29-1; CDR3aa: CSVGGQEDYGYTF
abundance: NA; j_gene: TRBJ2-6; v_gene: TRBV18; CDR3aa: CASSPRSGQGFGANVLTF
abundance: NA; j_gene: TRBJ2-2; v_gene: TRBV7-3; CDR3aa: CASSATSDRSYTGELFF
abundance: NA; j_gene: TRBJ2-1; v_gene: TRBV19; CDR3aa: CASSTQAVAGGPGEQFF
abundance: NA; j_gene: TRBJ2-2; v_gene: TRBV7-3; CDR3aa: CASSLNVPAFGELFF
abundance: NA; j_gene: TRBJ1-4; v_gene: TRBV28; CDR3aa: CASTDWTGSNEKLFF
abundance: NA; j_gene: TRBJ2-7; v_gene: TRBV4-3; CDR3aa: CASSPQTGAVYEQYF
abundance: NA; j_gene: TRBJ2-7; v_gene: TRBV6-1; CDR3aa: CASSEGMEGPRYF
abundance: NA; j_gene: TRBJ1-3; v_gene: TRBV18; CDR3aa: CASSRENGNTIYF